Below, 23 T cell receptor beta chains from the same sample are listed, as sequenced in a study of shared clonotypes between healthy human individuals. Clones were sequenced by immunoSEQ multiplex PCR, and TCRdb holds only the in-frame ones, with some missing. Among roughly 2,300,000 clones listed, about 90% were seen once. The sequenced material came from naive CD4+ T cells from PBMCs. Subset defined: CD45RA+ positively selected. The origin of the receptors is a young man in good health. Some clones in this sample may be carry-over from other donors' samples.

The CDR3: CASSLTRQTEQFF. The CDR3 bases are TGCGCCAGCAGCTTGACACGGCAGACCGAGCAGTTCTTC. The V and J genes are TRBV5-1 and TRBJ2-1; unclear D gene. V dropped 1 base and J dropped 10 bases, with 12 bases sitting between them. CDR1 is SGHRS, CDR2 YFSETQ, per germline. The CDR3 loop spans 13 amino acids.

V gene TRBV28 combines with J gene TRBJ2-3; D is perhaps TRBD2 (6 bases). The CDR3 is made up of 17 amino acids. CDR1 MDHEN and CDR2 SYDVKM come from the germline V gene. The V end lost 7 bases, the J end lost 7 bases, and 27 bases lay between the germline ends. The CDR3 coding sequence is TGTGCCAGCAACGGTAGTCGGGGACTCCGACAGTTTTATACGCAGTATTTT. Protein sequence: CASNGSRGLRQFYTQYF.

Regarding this clone: In the same sample, other DNA sequences code for this CDR3. The chain joins TRBV27 to TRBJ2-5; D uncertain. Deletions cut 3 bases from V and 4 bases from J, with 6 bases between. CDR1 and CDR2 (germline): MNHEY, SMNVEV (reference sequence). CDR3 length: 12 residues. For the CDR3, the DNA is TGTGCCAGCAGTTTCTGGGGAGAGACCCAGTACTTC. The encoded protein is CASSFWGETQYF.

This clone was recorded once. Other DNA sequences in this sample translate to the same CDR3. The V call is TRBV7-3, the J call TRBJ2-2; D is undetermined. Germline assignment: CDR1 SGHTA and CDR2 FQGTGA. V shed 4 bases and J shed 4 bases, with 7 bases lying between them. This CDR3 has 13 residues. The CDR3 here is CASSSTATGELFF. Here the CDR3 DNA reads TGTGCCAGCAGCTCTACAGCCACCGGGGAGCTGTTTTTT.

This chain joins TRBV6-1 and TRBJ2-2, with D possibly being TRBD1 or TRBD2 (5 bases each). The V and J ends lost 7 bases and 0 bases respectively, with 9 bases between them. Germline loops: CDR1 MNHNS, CDR2 SASEGT. The CDR3 runs to 14 residues. CDR3 region: CASNRDPNTGELFF. CDR3 DNA sequence: TGTGCCAGCAATCGGGACCCGAACACCGGGGAGCTGTTTTTT.

The sample holds one count of this clone. The rearrangement joins TRBV7-6 to TRBJ2-7; 10 nucleotides line up with TRBD2. The CDR3 spans 14 residues. Trimming at V came to 4 bases and at J to 4 bases, leaving 4 bases not matched to a gene. CDR1 and CDR2 (germline): SGHVS, FNYEAQ. In DNA form, the CDR3 reads TGTGCCAGCAGCTATTCTAGCGGGAGATACGAGCAGTACTTC. Translated, it gives CASSYSSGRYEQYF.

This CDR3 is CASSMAGGPGETQYF. CDR3 bases: TGTGCCAGTAGTATGGCCGGCGGGCCCGGGGAGACCCAGTACTTC. The chain joins TRBV19 to TRBJ2-5; TRBD2 might be the D (5 bases). This CDR3 spans 15 amino acids. The V end lost 3 bases, the J end lost 5 bases, and 16 bases lay between the germline ends. From germline, CDR1 is LNHDA and CDR2 SQIVND (reference sequence).

V and J are TRBV5-1 and TRBJ2-7, with D perhaps given as TRBD1 or TRBD2 (6 bases each). Germline V gene data show CDR1 as SGHRS and CDR2 as YFSETQ. The CDR3 sequence is 15 residues long. Trimming stripped 2 bases from V and 0 bases from J, with 12 bases between. In DNA, the CDR3 is TGCGCCAGCAGCTTTAGCGGAGGGGGCTCCTACGAGCAGTACTTC. This gives the protein CASSFSGGGSYEQYF.

The chain recombines TRBV5-1 with TRBJ1-1; tentatively, D is TRBD1 (6 bases). Germline V gives CDR1 SGHRS, CDR2 YFSETQ. This CDR3 is built from 15 residues. V lost 6 bases and J lost 4, with 19 bases in between. Here the CDR3 reads CASILGGQGGTEAFF. The CDR3 nucleotides are TGCGCCAGCATCCTCGGGGGCCAGGGCGGCACTGAAGCTTTCTTT.

This chain links TRBV10-3 with TRBJ2-1; 7 bases agree with TRBD2. The CDR3 has 16 amino acids. Trimming removed 4 bases from V and 0 bases from J; junction bases left unmatched: 6. Germline loops: CDR1 ENHRY, CDR2 SYGVKD. The CDR3 sequence: CAISGPSGGSYNEQFF. CDR3 coding DNA: TGTGCCATCAGTGGCCCTAGCGGAGGCTCCTACAATGAGCAGTTCTTC.

This chain joins TRBV7-2 and TRBJ2-6; no clear D gene. The germline V and J ends were trimmed by 5 bases and 0 bases, with 11 bases remaining between them. The CDR3 totals 16 residues. Germline V gene data show CDR1 as SGHTA and CDR2 as FQGNSA. CDR3 protein: CASSLSTSSGANVLTF. CDR3 in DNA: TGTGCCAGCAGCCTGTCGACCAGCTCTGGGGCCAACGTCCTGACTTTC.

This chain uses TRBV21-1 with TRBJ1-2; the table's D gene call, TRBD1, was not cross checked with the DNA. TRBV21-1 is classified as a pseudogene. The CDR3 length is 18 residues. Here the CDR3 DNA reads TGTGCCAGCAGCAAAGTGAAAAGTCCCCCACAGTGGGCTGGAGGCTACACCTTC. Its translation is CASSKVKSPPQWAGGYTF.

The sample holds one count of this clone. The genes are TRBV7-9 and TRBJ2-3; 9 bases line up with TRBD1. The CDR3 has 16 amino acids. Germline values: CDR1 SEHNR, CDR2 FQNEAQ (reference sequence). With V trimmed by 5 bases and J by 0 bases, 6 bases remained unmatched. The CDR3 loop is CASSPLTGGSTDTQYF. The CDR3 DNA sequence: TGTGCCAGCAGCCCATTGACAGGGGGGAGCACAGATACGCAGTATTTT.

V and J are TRBV9 and TRBJ2-7; 14 bases are shared with TRBD2. CDR1 SGDLS and CDR2 YYNGEE come from the germline V gene. There are 17 residues in the CDR3. Unmatched junction bases numbered 8, after V lost 4 bases and J lost 2 bases. CDR3 nucleotides: TGTGCCAGCAGCCCGACTAGCGGGAGGGGGGGAACCTACGAGCAGTACTTC. It is translated as CASSPTSGRGGTYEQYF.

The rearrangement joins TRBV28 to TRBJ1-5, with a weak D call TRBD1 (5 bases). CDR1 is MDHEN and CDR2 is SYDVKM in the germline V gene. V was pared by 3 bases and J by 2 bases, with 17 bases between. The CDR3 runs 17 residues. The CDR3 nucleotides are TGTGCCAGCAGTTTTGGGCCAGGGAGGGTCGGCAATCAGCCCCAGCATTTT. Amino acids: CASSFGPGRVGNQPQHF.

The count of this clone is one. V usage is TRBV14 and J usage is TRBJ2-4, with D possibly being TRBD1 (6 bases). This CDR3 has 16 residues. Looked up from germline, CDR1 is SGHDN and CDR2 is FVKESK. V was clipped by 4 bases and J by 0 bases, with 13 bases between them. This CDR3 is CASSPTGLVAKNIQYF. In nucleotides, the CDR3 is TGTGCCAGCAGCCCGACAGGTCTGGTAGCCAAAAACATTCAGTACTTC.

The rearrangement links TRBV4-2 to TRBJ2-7; TRBD2 is a possible D gene (5 bases). V lost 0 bases and J lost 5, with 20 bases in between. The CDR3 has 17 amino acids. CDR1 is LGHNA, CDR2 YNFKEQ, per germline. The CDR3: CASSQEGQRRRIHEQYF. CDR3 in DNA: TGTGCCAGCAGCCAAGAAGGGCAGCGGCGGAGAATCCACGAGCAGTACTTC.

The gene calls are TRBV5-1 and TRBJ2-7; possible D gene TRBD1, 8 bases. The CDR3 extends over 15 amino acids. The V and J ends lost 3 bases and 5 bases respectively, with 18 bases between them. In germline, CDR1 is SGHRS, CDR2 YFSETQ. CDR3 protein: CASSWGGTGPHEQYF. The CDR3, as DNA: TGCGCCAGCAGCTGGGGAGGGACAGGCCCCCACGAGCAGTACTTC. Together with reference TRBV5-1 and TRBJ2-7, the CDR3 gives the full variable domain: KAGVTQTPRYLIKTRGQQVTLSCSPISGHRSVSWYQQTPGQGLQFLFEYFSETQRNKGNFPGRFSGRQFSNSRSEMNVSTLELGDSALYLCASSWGGTGPHEQYFGPGTRLTVT.

This chain joins TRBV2 and TRBJ2-1, with TRBD1 matching over 7 bases. After removal of 7 bases from V and 8 bases from J, the junction contained 8 bases not matched to a gene. The CDR3 is 13 amino acids. Germline CDR1 reads SNHLY; CDR2 reads FYNNEI. CDR3 sequence (DNA): TGTGCCAGCATCGACAGGGTCGGATATGAGCAGTTCTTC. Amino acids: CASIDRVGYEQFF.

This chain joins TRBV4-1 and TRBJ1-4; TRBD1 matches 9 bases. Trimming at V came to 4 bases and at J to 7 bases, leaving 7 bases not matched to a gene. This CDR3 has 15 residues. Germline V lookup: CDR1 MGHRA, CDR2 YSYEKL. For the CDR3, the DNA is TGCGCCAGCAGCCGAGGGACAGGGTGGGGTGAAAAACTGTTTTTT. Its translation: CASSRGTGWGEKLFF.

This clone was counted only a few times. J is TRBJ1-2 and V is TRBV7-3; D ambiguous. The CDR3 consists of 13 residues. Trimming left V 6 bases short and J 5 bases short, with 13 bases between. Germline CDR1 is SGHTA and CDR2 is FQGTGA. CDR3 protein: CASSSTESYGYTF. The CDR3 region has the DNA TGTGCCAGCAGTTCGACGGAAAGTTATGGCTACACCTTC.

This chain connects TRBV2 to TRBJ2-1; TRBD2 aligns across 15 bases. Germline V CDR1 and CDR2: SNHLY, FYNNEI. The V and J ends lost 5 bases and 7 bases, in that order; junction bases with no gene match: 12. This CDR3 has 18 residues. In DNA, the CDR3 is TGTGCCAGCAGTCGTGGACTAGCGGGAGGGCCTCGGCGTAATGAGCAGTTCTTC. It translates to CASSRGLAGGPRRNEQFF.

The chain has TRBV29-1 and TRBJ2-7; a possible D gene is TRBD2 (5 bases). The CDR3 covers 12 residues. From germline, CDR1 is SQVTM and CDR2 ANQGSEA. The V end lost 7 bases, the J end lost 2 bases, and 12 bases lay between the germline ends. DNA of the CDR3: TGCAGCGCCTTTAGCGTTACCTACGAGCAGTACTTC. Its translation: CSAFSVTYEQYF.